Included here is one TCR beta chain sequence, with context. Its specific antigen is unknown. Base qualities are not provided; no much larger clone lies one nucleotide away. The immunoSEQ Assay, a bias-controlled multiplex PCR, was used to amplify TCRbeta CDR3 regions from genomic DNA. The study's own analysis went as follows. The number of nucleated cells in each sample was estimated by amplification of reference gene primers within the assay. Sequence reads were collapsed and filtered to measure the absolute abundance of every unique TCRbeta CDR3 rearrangement. For each sample, productive Simpson clonality was calculated as the square root of Simpson's diversity index across productive rearrangements. TCRdb re-hosts the immuneACCESS table, in-frame sequences only. Its copies lack some clones; in the studies checked, an unresolved V gene accounts for under half of them, and the cause for the rest is not known. The V and J calls and the clone size are those of that table, but D and trimming were determined from the DNA. The sample contains about 80,000 clones, around 88% of them found a single time. Less than 9% of the sample goes to the ten largest clones.

The data were obtained in a study of blood T cell repertoires in COVID-19 (dated by TCRdb to 2018 to 2021). A note on the overall study: Samples from collaborators originated in the United States, Italy and Spain and spanned both the acute and convalescent phases of COVID-19. The repertoires were made available in a free public database intended to serve as a resource for research on the immune response to SARS-CoV-2. A de-identified subject ID, COVID-19 status, age in years and sex were almost always included in the sample metadata. The material from the prospective study consisted of cDNA or gDNA derived from T cells, B-cell-depleted T cells, or PBMCs. The samples were drawn from two sources: the first 160 participants of the ongoing ImmuneRACE study, and 1,000 to 1,500 subjects contributed by 6 global collaborators. Where available, HLA class I and class II types were obtained from metadata supplied by the sample provider rather than from assay-based typing. Subjects who had been exposed to COVID-19, were actively infected with it, or had recovered from it provided the deeply sampled blood TCRbeta repertoires that made up the dataset.

The research as a whole found: The quantity of clinical and demographic metadata differed by source and by participant and was supplied without curation.

Collaborating institutions collected whole blood in K2EDTA tubes following their own protocols. For TCRbeta analysis, collaborator samples were shipped as frozen whole blood, as isolated PBMCs, or as DNA extracted from either sample type. Trimming takes 7 bases from V and 3 bases from J, and the germline ends sit 13 bases apart. CDR1 MNHEY and CDR2 SVGAGI are derived from the germline V gene. The CDR3, from cysteine to phenylalanine, totals 14 residues. The DNA shown is the 42-base CDR3, in frame from base 1. Sequenced material: peripheral blood. This sequence originates from a woman over 75 with acute or convalescent COVID-19. The receptor chain draws on TRBV6-5 and TRBJ2-1; the best D guess is TRBD2, with 6 bases matching. Here the CDR3 is given as CASNAGTFYNEQFF. The DNA reads as follows: TGTGCCAGCAACGCCGGGACTTTCTACAATGAGCAGTTCTTC.